This is a list of T cell receptor beta chains from one sample in a study of beta chain features in type 1 diabetes. The assay was immunoSEQ multiplex PCR, and TCRdb's table has in-frame clones only and misses some. This sample yields a few hundred thousand clones, of which more than 15% are seen a single time; approximately 0.087% belongs to the top ten. Material: naive CD4+ T cells from blood. Every receptor here comes from a man aged 25-40 years with type 1 diabetes. The CDR3 runs from the conserved cysteine through the conserved F or W. D genes are given only for firm matches. A clone size is listed for some rows: how often the clone was seen (once, few, many), or a class if it is expanded.

TRBJ1-2 | TRBD1 | TRBV4-2 | . | CASSLSTGGEDGYTF | TGTGCCAGCAGCCTATCGACAGGGGGGGAAGATGGCTACACCTTC
TRBJ2-3 | TRBD1 | TRBV7-6 | few | CASSTIQGRTDTQYF | TGTGCCAGCAGCACAATACAGGGGCGCACAGATACGCAGTATTTT
TRBJ1-5 | TRBD1 | TRBV30 | few | CAWSPGTGYQPQHF | TGTGCCTGGAGCCCTGGGACAGGGTATCAGCCCCAGCATTTT
TRBJ2-1 | TRBD2 | TRBV7-2 | . | CASSVHTGGPYNEQFF | TGTGCCAGCAGCGTCCACACGGGAGGTCCCTACAATGAGCAGTTCTTC
TRBJ2-7 | TRBD2 | TRBV15 | few | CATSKEYGRVTEQYF | TGTGCCACCAGCAAGGAGTACGGGAGGGTCACCGAGCAGTACTTC
TRBJ2-1 | . | TRBV5-1 | . | CASSLRTDNEQFF | TGCGCCAGCAGCTTACGGACAGACAATGAGCAGTTCTTC
TRBJ2-1 | TRBD2 | TRBV29-1 | . | CSVEDRGGSRNEQFF | TGCAGCGTTGAAGATCGAGGCGGGAGTCGGAATGAGCAGTTCTTC
TRBJ1-1 | . | TRBV10-3 | few | CAISRLKDTEAFF | TGTGCCATCAGCAGGTTAAAGGACACTGAAGCTTTCTTT
TRBJ1-2 | . | TRBV6-6 | few | CASGGTGGYTF | TGTGCCAGCGGGGGGACGGGCGGCTACACCTTC
TRBJ1-2 | . | TRBV10-3 | . | CAISESGTGYTF | TGTGCCATCAGTGAGTCGGGAACAGGCTACACCTTC
TRBJ2-3 | TRBD2 | TRBV27 | . | CASSTSGDTQYF | TGTGCCAGCAGCACTAGCGGAGATACGCAGTATTTT
TRBJ1-4 | TRBD1 | TRBV30 | . | CAWDRAPTNEKLFF | TGTGCCTGGGACAGGGCCCCAACTAATGAAAAACTGTTTTTT
TRBJ2-1 | TRBD2 | TRBV11-2 | few | CASSGRAGSNEQFF | TGTGCCAGCAGCGGGAGGGCCGGGTCCAATGAGCAGTTCTTC
TRBJ2-7 | . | TRBV30 | . | CAWSSSNYEQYF | TGTGCCTGGAGTAGCAGCAACTACGAGCAGTACTTC
TRBJ1-1 | . | TRBV5-4 | . | CASSADRNTEAFF | TGTGCCAGCAGCGCTGACAGGAACACTGAAGCTTTCTTT
TRBJ2-1 | . | TRBV4-1 | . | CASSQVAGQPHEQFF | TGCGCCAGCAGCCAAGTGGCTGGACAGCCTCATGAGCAGTTCTTC
TRBJ2-1 | TRBD2 | TRBV30 | few | CAWSSGLAATYNEQFF | TGTGCCTGGAGTTCAGGACTAGCGGCTACTTACAATGAGCAGTTCTTC
TRBJ1-2 | . | TRBV29-1 | . | CSARDSSYGYTF | TGCAGCGCTCGGGACTCATCCTATGGCTACACCTTC